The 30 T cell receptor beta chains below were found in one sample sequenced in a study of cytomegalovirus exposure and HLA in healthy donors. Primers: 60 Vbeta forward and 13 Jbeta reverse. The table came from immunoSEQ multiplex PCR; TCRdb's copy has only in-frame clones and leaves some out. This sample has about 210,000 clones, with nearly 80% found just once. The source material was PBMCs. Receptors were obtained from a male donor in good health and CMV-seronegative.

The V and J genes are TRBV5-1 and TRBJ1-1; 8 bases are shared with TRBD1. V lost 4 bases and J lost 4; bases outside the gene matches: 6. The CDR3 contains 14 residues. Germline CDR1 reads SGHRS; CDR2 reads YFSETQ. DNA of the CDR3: TGCGCCAGCAGCCTGAAGGACAGGGCCACTGAAGCTTTCTTT. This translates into CASSLKDRATEAFF.

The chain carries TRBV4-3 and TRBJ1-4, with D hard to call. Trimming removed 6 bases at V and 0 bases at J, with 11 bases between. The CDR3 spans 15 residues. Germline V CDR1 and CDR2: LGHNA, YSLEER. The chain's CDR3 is CASRPQEATNEKLFF. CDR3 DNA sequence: TGCGCCAGCAGACCGCAGGAGGCAACTAATGAAAAACTGTTTTTT.

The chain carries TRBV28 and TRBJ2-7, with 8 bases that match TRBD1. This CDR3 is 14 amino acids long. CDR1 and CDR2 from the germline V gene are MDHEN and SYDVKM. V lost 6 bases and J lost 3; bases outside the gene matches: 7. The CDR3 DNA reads TGTGCCAGCAGCCCGTCAGGGGGCGTCTACGAGCAGTACTTC. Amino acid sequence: CASSPSGGVYEQYF.

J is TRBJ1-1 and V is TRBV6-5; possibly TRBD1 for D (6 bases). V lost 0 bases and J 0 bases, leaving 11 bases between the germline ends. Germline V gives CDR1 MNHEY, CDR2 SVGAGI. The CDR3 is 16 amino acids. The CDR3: CASSYSNRALNTEAFF. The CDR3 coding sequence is TGTGCCAGCAGTTACTCAAACAGGGCACTGAACACTGAAGCTTTCTTT.

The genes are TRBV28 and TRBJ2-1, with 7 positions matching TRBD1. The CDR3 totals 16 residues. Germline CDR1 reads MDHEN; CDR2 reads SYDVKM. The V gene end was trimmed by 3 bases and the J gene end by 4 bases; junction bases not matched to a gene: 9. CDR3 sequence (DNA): TGTGCCAGCAGTTTTGAGGGGGCCGCCCAGTACAATGAGCAGTTCTTC. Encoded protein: CASSFEGAAQYNEQFF.

Here the CDR3 reads CASSRAWDSSYNEQFF. The CDR3, as DNA: TGTGCCAGCAGTCGCGCTTGGGACAGCTCCTACAATGAGCAGTTCTTC. This rearrangement joins TRBV28 to TRBJ2-1; TRBD1 agrees at 7 bases. The CDR3 extends over 16 amino acids. The germline CDR1 and CDR2 sequences are MDHEN and SYDVKM. V lost 5 bases and J lost 0; bases outside the gene matches: 7.

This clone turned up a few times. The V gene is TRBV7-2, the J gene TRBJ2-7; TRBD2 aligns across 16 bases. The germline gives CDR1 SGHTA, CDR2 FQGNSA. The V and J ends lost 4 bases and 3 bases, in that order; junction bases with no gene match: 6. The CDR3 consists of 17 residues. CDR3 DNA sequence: TGTGCCAGCAGCTCCGGGACTAGCGGGAGGGCTCACTACGAGCAGTACTTC. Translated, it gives CASSSGTSGRAHYEQYF.

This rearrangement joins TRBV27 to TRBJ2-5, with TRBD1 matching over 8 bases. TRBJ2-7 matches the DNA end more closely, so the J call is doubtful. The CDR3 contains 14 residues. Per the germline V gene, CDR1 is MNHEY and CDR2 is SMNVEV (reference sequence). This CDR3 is CASSSGGRGYEQYF. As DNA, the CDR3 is TGTGCCAGCAGTTCAGGGGGCAGGGGCTACGAGCAGTACTTC.

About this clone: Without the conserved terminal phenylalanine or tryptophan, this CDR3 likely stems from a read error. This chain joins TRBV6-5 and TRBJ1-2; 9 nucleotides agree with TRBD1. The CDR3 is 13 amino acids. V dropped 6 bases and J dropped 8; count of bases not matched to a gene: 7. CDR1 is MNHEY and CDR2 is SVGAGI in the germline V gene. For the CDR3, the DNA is TGTGCCAGCAGCCTCGGGACAGGGAGAGGCTACACCCTC. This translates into CASSLGTGRGYTL.

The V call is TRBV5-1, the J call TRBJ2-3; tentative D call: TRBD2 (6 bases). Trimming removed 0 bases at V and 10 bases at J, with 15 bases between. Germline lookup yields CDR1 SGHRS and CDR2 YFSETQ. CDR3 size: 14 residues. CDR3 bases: TGCGCCAGCAGCTTGGCGACGGGGGAGGATGCGCAGTATTTT. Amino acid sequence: CASSLATGEDAQYF.

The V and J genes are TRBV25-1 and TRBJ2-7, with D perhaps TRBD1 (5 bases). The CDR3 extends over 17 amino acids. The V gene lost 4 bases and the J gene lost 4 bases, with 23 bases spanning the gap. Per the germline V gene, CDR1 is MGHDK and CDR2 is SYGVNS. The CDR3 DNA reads TGTGCCAGCAGTGTCCCTCAGGGTCAACGCGCCCCTTACGAGCAGTACTTC. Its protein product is CASSVPQGQRAPYEQYF.

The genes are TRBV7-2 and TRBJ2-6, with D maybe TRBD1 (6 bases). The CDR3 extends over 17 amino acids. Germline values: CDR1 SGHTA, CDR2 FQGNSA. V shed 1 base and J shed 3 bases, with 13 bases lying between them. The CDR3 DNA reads TGTGCCAGCAGCTTAGTGGTGGGGGCGCATGGGGCCAACGTCCTGACTTTC. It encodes CASSLVVGAHGANVLTF.

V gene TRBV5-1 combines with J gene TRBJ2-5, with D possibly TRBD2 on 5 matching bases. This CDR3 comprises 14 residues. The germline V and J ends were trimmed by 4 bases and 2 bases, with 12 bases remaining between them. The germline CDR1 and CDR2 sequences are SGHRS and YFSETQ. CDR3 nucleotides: TGCGCCAGCAGCCCGGGGTCAGTGCAAGAGACCCAGTACTTC. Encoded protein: CASSPGSVQETQYF.

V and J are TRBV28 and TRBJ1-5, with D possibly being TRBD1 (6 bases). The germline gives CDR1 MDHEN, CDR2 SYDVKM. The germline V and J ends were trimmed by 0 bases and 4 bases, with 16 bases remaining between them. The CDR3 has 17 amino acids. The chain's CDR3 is CASSLWTGQGPNQPQHF. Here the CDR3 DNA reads TGTGCCAGCAGTTTATGGACCGGGCAGGGGCCTAATCAGCCCCAGCATTTT.

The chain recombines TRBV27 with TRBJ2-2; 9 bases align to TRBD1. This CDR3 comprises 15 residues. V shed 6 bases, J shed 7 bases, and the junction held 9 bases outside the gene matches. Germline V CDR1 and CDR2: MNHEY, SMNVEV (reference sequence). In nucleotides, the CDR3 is TGTGCCAGCAGGTTGGGGACAGGGTGGGACGGGGAGCTGTTTTTT. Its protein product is CASRLGTGWDGELFF.

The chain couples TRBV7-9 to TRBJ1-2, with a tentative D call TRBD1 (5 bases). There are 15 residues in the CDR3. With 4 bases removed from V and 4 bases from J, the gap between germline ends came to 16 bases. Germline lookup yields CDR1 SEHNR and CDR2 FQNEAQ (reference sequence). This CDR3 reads CASSSPAGRLYGYTF. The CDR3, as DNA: TGTGCCAGCAGCTCACCCGCGGGGCGACTCTATGGCTACACCTTC.

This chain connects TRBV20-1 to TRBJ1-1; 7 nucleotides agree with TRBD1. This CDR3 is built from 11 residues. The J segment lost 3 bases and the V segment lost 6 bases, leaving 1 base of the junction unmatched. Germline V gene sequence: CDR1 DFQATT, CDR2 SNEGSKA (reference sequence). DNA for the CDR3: TGCAGTGCAGGGACAGACACTGAAGCTTTCTTT. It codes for CSAGTDTEAFF.

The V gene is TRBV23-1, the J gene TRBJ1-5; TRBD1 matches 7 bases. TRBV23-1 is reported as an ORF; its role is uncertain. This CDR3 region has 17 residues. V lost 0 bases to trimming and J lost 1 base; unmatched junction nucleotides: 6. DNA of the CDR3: TGCGCCAGCAGTCAATCGATTACAGGGGACAGCAATCAGCCCCAGCATTTT. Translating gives CASSQSITGDSNQPQHF.

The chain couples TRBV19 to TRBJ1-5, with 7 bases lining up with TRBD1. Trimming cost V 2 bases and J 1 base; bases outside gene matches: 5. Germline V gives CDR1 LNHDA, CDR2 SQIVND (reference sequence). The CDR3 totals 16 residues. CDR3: CASSIRGDSSNQPQHF. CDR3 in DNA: TGTGCCAGTAGTATAAGGGGGGACAGCAGCAATCAGCCCCAGCATTTT.

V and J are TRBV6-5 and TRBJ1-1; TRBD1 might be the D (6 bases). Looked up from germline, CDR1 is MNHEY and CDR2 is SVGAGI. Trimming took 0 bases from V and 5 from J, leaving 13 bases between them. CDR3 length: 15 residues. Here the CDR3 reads CASSYSKGEWTEAFF. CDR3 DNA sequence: TGTGCCAGCAGTTACTCGAAGGGGGAGTGGACTGAAGCTTTCTTT.

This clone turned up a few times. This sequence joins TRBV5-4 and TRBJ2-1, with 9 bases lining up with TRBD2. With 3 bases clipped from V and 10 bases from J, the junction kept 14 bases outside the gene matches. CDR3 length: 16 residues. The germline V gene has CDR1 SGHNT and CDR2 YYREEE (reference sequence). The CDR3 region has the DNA TGTGCCAGCAGCTATACCGGGTTGGTAGCGGGAGTGGAGCAGTTCTTC. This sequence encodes CASSYTGLVAGVEQFF.

CDR3 coding DNA: TGTGCCAGTATCCCGCCCGCTGGGACAGGGCTAAATGGCTACACCTTC. It specifies CASIPPAGTGLNGYTF. The chain joins TRBV19 to TRBJ1-2; TRBD1 matches at 9 bases. V lost 7 bases to trimming and J lost 6 bases; unmatched junction nucleotides: 15. The CDR3 spans 16 residues. The V gene's germline CDR1 is LNHDA and CDR2 SQIVND (reference sequence).

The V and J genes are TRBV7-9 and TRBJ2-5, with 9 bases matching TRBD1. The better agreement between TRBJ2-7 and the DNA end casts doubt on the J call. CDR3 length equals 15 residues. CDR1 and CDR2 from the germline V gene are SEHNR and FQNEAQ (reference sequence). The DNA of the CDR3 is TGTGCCAGCAGCTCCGGGACAGGGAATATTTACGAGCAGTACTTC. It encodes CASSSGTGNIYEQYF.

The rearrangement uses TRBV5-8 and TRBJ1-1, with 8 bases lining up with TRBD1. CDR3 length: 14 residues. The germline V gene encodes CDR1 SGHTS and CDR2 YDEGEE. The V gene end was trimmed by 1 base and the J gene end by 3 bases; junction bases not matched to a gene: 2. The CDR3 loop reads CASSLTGGYTEAFF. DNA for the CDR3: TGTGCCAGCAGCTTGACAGGGGGGTACACTGAAGCTTTCTTT. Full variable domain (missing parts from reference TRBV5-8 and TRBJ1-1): EAGVTQSPTHLIKTRGQQATLRCSPISGHTSVYWYQQALGLGLQFLLWYDEGEERNRGNFPPRFSGRQFPNYSSELNVNALELEDSALYLCASSLTGGYTEAFFGQGTRLTVV.

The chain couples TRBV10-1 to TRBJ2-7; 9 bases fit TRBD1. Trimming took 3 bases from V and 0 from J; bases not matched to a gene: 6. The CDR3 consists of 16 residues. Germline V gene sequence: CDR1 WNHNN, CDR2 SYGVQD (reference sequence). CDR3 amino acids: CASSDNRGRSSYEQYF. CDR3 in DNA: TGCGCCAGCAGTGACAACAGGGGGCGCAGCTCCTACGAGCAGTACTTC.

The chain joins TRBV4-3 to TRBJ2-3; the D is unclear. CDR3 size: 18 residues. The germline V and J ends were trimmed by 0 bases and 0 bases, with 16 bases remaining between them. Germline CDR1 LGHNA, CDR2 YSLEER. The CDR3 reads CASSQDPRSVPSTDTQYF. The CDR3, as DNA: TGCGCCAGCAGCCAAGATCCAAGAAGCGTACCTAGCACAGATACGCAGTATTTT.

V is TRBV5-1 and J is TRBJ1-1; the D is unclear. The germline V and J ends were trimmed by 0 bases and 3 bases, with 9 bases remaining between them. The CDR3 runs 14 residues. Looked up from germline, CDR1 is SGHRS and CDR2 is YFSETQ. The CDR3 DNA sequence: TGCGCCAGCAGCTTGGACAGAGGGTACACTGAAGCTTTCTTT. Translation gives CASSLDRGYTEAFF.

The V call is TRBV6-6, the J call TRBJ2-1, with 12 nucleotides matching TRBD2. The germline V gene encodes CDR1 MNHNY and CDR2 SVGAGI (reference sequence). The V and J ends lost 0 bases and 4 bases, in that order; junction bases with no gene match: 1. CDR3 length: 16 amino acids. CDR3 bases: TGTGCCAGCAGTTACTCGCTAGCGGGAGGGTACAATGAGCAGTTCTTC. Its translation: CASSYSLAGGYNEQFF.

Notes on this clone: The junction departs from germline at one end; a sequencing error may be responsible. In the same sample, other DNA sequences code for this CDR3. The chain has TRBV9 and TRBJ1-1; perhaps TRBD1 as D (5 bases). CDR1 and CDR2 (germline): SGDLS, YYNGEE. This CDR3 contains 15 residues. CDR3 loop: CASSHPLGGFTEAFF. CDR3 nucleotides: TGTGCCAGCAGCCACCCGTTGGGGGGTTTTACTGAGGCTTTCTTT.

The CDR3 region has the DNA TGCAGCGTTGAAGTTGGGACAGGGGTTTCTGGGGCCAACGTCCTGACTTTC. It is translated as CSVEVGTGVSGANVLTF. The chain employs TRBV29-1 and TRBJ2-6, with TRBD1 identical over 10 bases. V trimming: 1 base; J trimming: 1 base; junction bases outside the gene matches: 4. CDR3 size: 17 residues. Germline values: CDR1 SQVTM, CDR2 ANQGSEA.